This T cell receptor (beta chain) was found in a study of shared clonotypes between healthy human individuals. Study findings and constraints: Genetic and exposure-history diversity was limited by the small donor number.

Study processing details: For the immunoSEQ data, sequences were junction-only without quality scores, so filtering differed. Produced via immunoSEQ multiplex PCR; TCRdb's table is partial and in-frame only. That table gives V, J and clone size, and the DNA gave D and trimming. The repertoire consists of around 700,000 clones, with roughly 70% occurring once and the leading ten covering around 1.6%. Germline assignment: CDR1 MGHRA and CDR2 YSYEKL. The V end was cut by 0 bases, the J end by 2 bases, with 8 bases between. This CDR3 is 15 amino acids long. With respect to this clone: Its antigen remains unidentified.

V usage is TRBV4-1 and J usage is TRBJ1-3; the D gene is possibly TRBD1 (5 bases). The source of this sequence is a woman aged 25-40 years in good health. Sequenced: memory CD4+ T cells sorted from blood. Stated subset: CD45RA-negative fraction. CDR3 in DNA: TGCGCCAGCAGCCAAGAAAGGGGCCCTGGAAACACCATATATTTT. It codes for CASSQERGPGNTIYF.